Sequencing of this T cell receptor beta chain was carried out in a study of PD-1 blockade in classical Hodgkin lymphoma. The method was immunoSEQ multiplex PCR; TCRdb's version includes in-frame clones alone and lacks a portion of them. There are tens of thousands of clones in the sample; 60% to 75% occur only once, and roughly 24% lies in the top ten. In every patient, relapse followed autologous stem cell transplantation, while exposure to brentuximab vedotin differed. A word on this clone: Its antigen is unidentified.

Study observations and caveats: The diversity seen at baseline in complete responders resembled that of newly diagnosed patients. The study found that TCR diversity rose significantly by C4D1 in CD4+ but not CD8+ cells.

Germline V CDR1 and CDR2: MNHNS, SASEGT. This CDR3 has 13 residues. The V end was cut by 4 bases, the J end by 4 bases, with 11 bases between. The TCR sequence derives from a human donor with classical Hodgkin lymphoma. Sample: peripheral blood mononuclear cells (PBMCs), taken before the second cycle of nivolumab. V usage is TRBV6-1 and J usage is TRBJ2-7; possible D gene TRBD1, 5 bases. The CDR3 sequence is CASSGIQGYEQYV. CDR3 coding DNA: TGTGCCAGCAGTGGTATTCAGGGATACGAGCAGTACGTC.